The next 12 T cell receptor beta chains were all read from a single sample in a study of cytomegalovirus exposure and HLA in healthy donors. Amplification used 60 Vbeta primers and 13 Jbeta primers. Some clones are missing from TCRdb's copy, which holds only in-frame ones; the method was immunoSEQ multiplex PCR. The sample holds 95,000 to 150,000 clones, under 85% seen once. Specimen: PBMCs. These receptors all stem from a man aged 18 to 29 in good health and CMV-seropositive.

V gene TRBV6-5 combines with J gene TRBJ1-1; D is undetermined. CDR3 size: 12 residues. V lost 6 bases and J lost 2, with 7 bases in between. Germline V gene lookup returns CDR1 MNHEY and CDR2 SVGAGI. CDR3 sequence (DNA): TGTGCCAGCAGCAACATTAACACTGAAGCTTTCTTT. Its protein product is CASSNINTEAFF.

This rearrangement joins TRBV29-1 to TRBJ2-7; 8 bases are shared with TRBD1. V was pared by 3 bases and J by 3 bases, with 1 base of the junction left unmatched. This CDR3 has 12 amino acids. Germline loops: CDR1 SQVTM, CDR2 ANQGSEA. The CDR3 loop is CSVDDRGYEQYF. CDR3 DNA sequence: TGCAGCGTTGACGACAGGGGCTACGAGCAGTACTTC.

This sequence joins TRBV9 and TRBJ1-6, with D perhaps TRBD1 (6 bases). Germline assignment: CDR1 SGDLS and CDR2 YYNGEE. The ends were cut back, 4 bases at V and 0 bases at J, with 14 bases in the middle. CDR3 size: 17 residues. The CDR3 DNA reads as TGTGCCAGCAGCACCGGGACAATTAGCTCCTATAATTCACCCCTCCACTTT. Amino acids: CASSTGTISSYNSPLHF.

Only a few counts were recorded for this clone. The J gene is TRBJ2-7, the V gene TRBV27, with 7 nucleotides matching TRBD2. The CDR3 sequence is 15 residues long. Germline V gene lookup returns CDR1 MNHEY and CDR2 SMNVEV (reference sequence). The junction had 9 bases not matched to a gene; V was cut back by 2 bases and J by 5 bases. CDR3 region: CASSLKVGGPHEQYF. The CDR3 DNA is TGTGCCAGCAGTTTAAAGGTGGGAGGGCCCCACGAGCAGTACTTC.

This clone has a handful of counts. This chain links TRBV30 with TRBJ1-5; D unresolved. The CDR3 loop spans 15 amino acids. Germline CDR1 reads GTSNPN; CDR2 reads SVGIG (reference sequence). Between the trimmed V and J ends, which lost 0 bases and 0 bases, there was a span of 9 bases. The CDR3 is CAWSVGGNSNQPQHF. CDR3 nucleotides: TGTGCCTGGAGTGTCGGCGGGAATAGCAATCAGCCCCAGCATTTT.

The chain joins TRBV5-1 to TRBJ1-1; D is perhaps TRBD1 (6 bases). V was clipped by 4 bases and J by 8 bases, with 12 bases between them. Germline lookup yields CDR1 SGHRS and CDR2 YFSETQ. The CDR3 contains 12 residues. The CDR3 region has the DNA TGCGCCAGCAGCCTCACGGACAGCGAAGCTTTCTTT. It encodes CASSLTDSEAFF.

This chain uses TRBV5-1 with TRBJ2-1; D possibly corresponds to TRBD2 (7 bases). V shed 7 bases and J shed 2 bases, with 16 bases lying between them. The CDR3 has 15 residues. CDR1 and CDR2 (germline): SGHRS, YFSETQ. In nucleotides, the CDR3 is TGCGCCAGCCTTCCGGAGGGGGGGACCTACAATGAGCAGTTCTTC. Its translation is CASLPEGGTYNEQFF.

The rearrangement links TRBV7-9 to TRBJ1-3; maybe TRBD1 (6 bases). Trimming removed 3 bases at V and 0 bases at J, with 9 bases between. Germline assignment: CDR1 SEHNR and CDR2 FQNEAQ (reference sequence). The CDR3 contains 15 residues. The CDR3 reads CASSFDRSSGNTIYF. In DNA form, the CDR3 reads TGTGCCAGCAGCTTCGACAGGAGCTCTGGAAACACCATATATTTT.

The chain recombines TRBV27 with TRBJ2-1; 14 bases agree with TRBD2. The CDR3 loop spans 16 amino acids. The trim removed 5 bases at V and 5 bases at J, leaving 5 bases unmatched. Germline CDR1 is MNHEY and CDR2 is SMNVEV (reference sequence). The CDR3 sequence is CASSPGTSGGNNEQFF. In DNA form, the CDR3 reads TGTGCCAGCAGTCCCGGGACTAGCGGGGGAAACAATGAGCAGTTCTTC.

V is TRBV9 and J is TRBJ2-6, with a weak D call TRBD2 (6 bases). The CDR3 length is 15 residues. V was cut by 5 bases and J by 1 base, with 10 bases left in between. Germline values: CDR1 SGDLS, CDR2 YYNGEE. CDR3 nucleotides: TGTGCCAGCAGTCAAGGACTATCTGGGGCCAACGTCCTGACTTTC. Translating it yields CASSQGLSGANVLTF.

In nucleotides, the CDR3 is TGCAGCGTTGTTTTACTAGTTGCATCGAACGAGCAGTACTTC. Protein: CSVVLLVASNEQYF. This chain uses TRBV29-1 with TRBJ2-7, with a possible D match to TRBD2 (5 bases). Germline lookup yields CDR1 SQVTM and CDR2 ANQGSEA. This CDR3 is 14 amino acids long. With 4 bases removed from V and 5 bases from J, the gap between germline ends came to 18 bases.

The V call is TRBV11-3, the J call TRBJ2-1, with TRBD2 matching over 9 bases. Trimming at V came to 6 bases and at J to 7 bases, leaving 10 bases not matched to a gene. In germline, CDR1 is SGHNT, CDR2 YENEEA. This CDR3 is built from 15 residues. CDR3 in DNA: TGTGCCAGCAGTGTTAGCGGGGGAGTGGGGAATGAGCAGTTCTTC. This encodes CASSVSGGVGNEQFF. Variable domain in full (rest from reference TRBV11-3 and TRBJ2-1): EAGVVQSPRYKIIEKKQPVAFWCNPISGHNTLYWYLQNLGQGPELLIRYENEEAVDDSQLPKDRFSAERLKGVDSTLKIQPAELGDSAVYLCASSVSGGVGNEQFFGPGTRLTVL.